This T cell receptor beta chain was retrieved from a study of blood T cell repertoires in COVID-19 (dated by TCRdb to 2019 to 2021). With respect to the entire study: The collaborator samples originated in the United States, Italy and Spain and spanned the acute and convalescent phases of COVID-19. The prospective study material was composed of cDNA or gDNA derived from T cells, B-cell-depleted T cells, or PBMCs. Deeply sampled blood TCRbeta repertoires from subjects exposed to, actively infected with, or recovered from COVID-19 were included in the dataset. The repertoires were released in a freely available public database intended as a resource for research on the immune response to SARS-CoV-2. Samples were obtained from the ongoing ImmuneRACE study (first 160 participants) and from some 1,300 subjects provided by 6 global collaborators. The sample metadata nearly always contained a de-identified subject ID, COVID-19 status, age in years and sex. Where HLA class I and class II types were available, the types were taken from metadata supplied by the sample provider, not from assay-based typing. Study-level results and caveats: The amount of clinical and demographic metadata varied by source and participant and was provided uncurated.

TCRbeta CDR3 regions were amplified from genomic DNA using the immunoSEQ Assay, a bias-controlled multiplex PCR. In the original analysis: The number of nucleated cells in each sample was estimated from the amplification of reference gene primers within the assay. To quantify the absolute abundance of each unique TCRbeta CDR3 rearrangement, sequence reads were collapsed and filtered. For each sample, productive Simpson clonality was calculated by taking the square root of Simpson's diversity index across productive rearrangements. Imported from immuneACCESS, the table was reduced by TCRdb to in-frame sequences with V and J called. These copies leave out some clones; in studies compared against another copy, an unresolved V gene accounts for under half, and the cause of the remainder is not known. The V and J calls and clone size are taken from that table; D and trimming were inferred from the DNA. The sample table records about 75,000 clones; about 91% of these occur just once. The ten largest clonotypes hold around 6.3% of the sample.

This clone was counted a single time. No antigen is known for it. No base qualities exist here, and no much larger clone lies one base off it. Sequences SGDLS (CDR1) and YYNGEE (CDR2) are obtained from the germline V gene. V is cut back by 4 bases and J by 3 bases, with 8 bases in the junction unmatched. The CDR3 holds 15 amino acids from the cysteine to the phenylalanine. Only the CDR3 DNA is retained, 45 bases long and in frame from the first base. Each collaborating institution followed its own protocols to collect whole blood in K2EDTA tubes. For TCRbeta analysis, collaborators shipped samples as frozen whole blood, isolated PBMCs, or DNA extracted from either of those sample types.

The V and J genes are TRBV9 and TRBJ2-3; the junction holds 7 bases that match TRBD1. The sequencing input was peripheral blood. This sequence originates from a woman aged 45-65 years with acute or convalescent COVID-19. The CDR3 protein sequence reads: CASSSVGQTTDTQYF. The nucleotides read TGTGCCAGCAGCTCAGTGGGACAGACTACAGATACGCAGTATTTT.